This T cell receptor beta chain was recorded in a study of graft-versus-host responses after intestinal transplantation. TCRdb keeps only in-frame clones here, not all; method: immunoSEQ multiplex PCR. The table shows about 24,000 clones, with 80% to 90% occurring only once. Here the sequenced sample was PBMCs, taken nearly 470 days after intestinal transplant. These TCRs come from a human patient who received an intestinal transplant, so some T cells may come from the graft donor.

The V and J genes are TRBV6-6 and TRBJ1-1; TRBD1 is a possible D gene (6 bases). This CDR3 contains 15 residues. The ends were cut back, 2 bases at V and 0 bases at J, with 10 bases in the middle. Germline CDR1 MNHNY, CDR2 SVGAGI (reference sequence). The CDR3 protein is CASSYGQPMNTEAFF. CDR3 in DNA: TGTGCCAGCAGTTACGGACAGCCGATGAACACTGAAGCTTTCTTT.